The 5 T cell receptor beta chains below come from one sample, sequenced in a study of post-analysis software for immune sequencing data. General study points: When patients were compared with controls, 5 or 6 TRBV segments were more frequent, TRBV5-6, TRBV5-1 and TRBV20-1 among them.

These receptors lack a known antigen. Researchers reported that TCR beta cDNA libraries carried unique molecular identifiers. TCRdb itself ran the PCR reads through MiXCR, one entry per CDR3 protein. This table holds roughly 600,000 distinct CDR3 sequences, around 44% found once. Input material: blood. The source is a girl between 10 and 17 years old with multiple sclerosis.

V and J are TRBV7-9 and TRBJ2-3; 10 bases are shared with TRBD2. The CDR3 sequence is 16 residues long. CDR1 SEHNR and CDR2 FQNEAQ come from the germline V gene (reference sequence). J lost 5 bases, V lost 4 bases, and 9 bases had no gene match. CDR3 nucleotides: TGTGCCAGCAGCTCGGCAGCGGGGGGGGAGGTAGATACGCAGTATTTT. Residues: CASSSAAGGEVDTQYF.

The chain uses TRBV2 and TRBJ2-7; D assignment may be TRBD1 or TRBD2 (5 bases each). This CDR3 is built from 12 residues. Germline CDR1 reads SNHLY; CDR2 reads FYNNEI. V was shortened by 5 bases and J by 10 bases, with 15 bases between the two germline ends. CDR3 region: CASSWPGGPQYF. Written as DNA, the CDR3 is TGTGCCAGCAGTTGGCCTGGGGGTCCCCAGTACTTC.

This chain links TRBV6-6 with TRBJ2-1; 8 nucleotides match TRBD2. The CDR3 contains 13 residues. V lost 8 bases to trimming and J lost 9 bases; unmatched junction nucleotides: 9. Germline CDR1 MNHNY, CDR2 SVGAGI (reference sequence). The CDR3 DNA reads as TGTGCCAGCGGGCCCGGGGGGGGCCTTGAGCAGTTCTTC. This codes for CASGPGGGLEQFF.

The gene calls are TRBV29-1 and TRBJ1-2; possible D gene TRBD1, 6 bases. Trimming stripped 1 base from V and 8 bases from J, with 14 bases between. Germline-derived CDR1 and CDR2 are SQVTM and ANQGSEA. The CDR3 is 13 residues long. The CDR3 DNA reads as TGCAGCGTTGAAGGCCAGGGGAGCGGCGGCTACACCTTC. Translating gives CSVEGQGSGGYTF.

The J gene is TRBJ2-7, the V gene TRBV7-8; D is ambiguous. The V and J ends lost 0 bases and 5 bases respectively, with 8 bases between them. The CDR3 contains 13 residues. Germline CDR1 reads SGHVS; CDR2 reads FQNEAQ. The CDR3 protein is CASSLAWDHEQYF. In DNA form, the CDR3 reads TGTGCCAGCAGCTTAGCTTGGGATCACGAGCAGTACTTC.